This entry is about one T cell receptor beta chain. No DNA is given; TCRdb re-called the 5' RACE reads and lists each CDR3 protein once. The sample table includes approximately 420,000 distinct CDR3 sequences. This entry belongs to a study of T cells expressing NK-cell markers. Study-wide background: The study sequenced eight donors, seven HCMV-seropositive and one seronegative.

The CDR3 totals 14 residues. Germline loops: CDR1 WSHSY, CDR2 SAAADI. The sample taken for sequencing was blood T cells: a sorted CD56 or NKG2C T cell subset, CD4+ or CD8+ T cells, or bulk PBMC T cells (not recorded which). The chain links TRBV10-2 to TRBJ2-1; TCRdb proposes TRBD2, but this gene call is untestable without DNA. The sequence came from a woman between 50 and 59 years old in good health. CDR3: CASSDSRERNEQFF.